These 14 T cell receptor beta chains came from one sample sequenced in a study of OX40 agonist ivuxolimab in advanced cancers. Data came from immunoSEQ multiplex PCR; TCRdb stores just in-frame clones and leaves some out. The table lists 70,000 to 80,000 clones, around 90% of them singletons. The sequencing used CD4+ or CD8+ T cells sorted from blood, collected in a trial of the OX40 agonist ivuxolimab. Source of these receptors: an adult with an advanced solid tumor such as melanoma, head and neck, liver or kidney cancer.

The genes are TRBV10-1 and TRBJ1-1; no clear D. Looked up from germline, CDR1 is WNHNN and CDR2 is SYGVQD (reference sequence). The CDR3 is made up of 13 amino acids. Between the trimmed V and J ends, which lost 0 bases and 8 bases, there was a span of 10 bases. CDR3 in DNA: TGCGCCAGCAGTGAGTCTGGGCGGAACGAAGCTTTCTTT. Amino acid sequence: CASSESGRNEAFF.

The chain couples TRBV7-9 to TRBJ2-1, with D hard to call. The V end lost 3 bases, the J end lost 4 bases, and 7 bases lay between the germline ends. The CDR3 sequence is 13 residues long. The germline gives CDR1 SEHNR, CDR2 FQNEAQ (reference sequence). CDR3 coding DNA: TGTGCCAGCAGCTTCTCAGGATACAATGAGCAGTTCTTC. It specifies CASSFSGYNEQFF. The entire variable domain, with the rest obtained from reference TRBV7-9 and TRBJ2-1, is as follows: DTGVSQNPRHKITKRGQNVTFRCDPISEHNRLYWYRQTLGQGPEFLTYFQNEAQLEKSRLLSDRFSAERPKGSFSTLEIQRTEQGDSAMYLCASSFSGYNEQFFGPGTRLTVL.

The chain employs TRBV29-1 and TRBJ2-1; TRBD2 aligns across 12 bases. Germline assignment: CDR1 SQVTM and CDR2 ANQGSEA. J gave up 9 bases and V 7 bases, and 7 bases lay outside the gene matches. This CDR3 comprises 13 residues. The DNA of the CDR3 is TGCAGCGCAGGGACTAGCGGGCAGGGTGAGCAGTTCTTC. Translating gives CSAGTSGQGEQFF.

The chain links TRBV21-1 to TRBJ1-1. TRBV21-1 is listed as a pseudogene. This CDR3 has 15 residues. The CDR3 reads CASSPLGPGGLKAFF. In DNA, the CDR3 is TGTGCCAGCAGCCCCTTAGGGCCTGGTGGACTCAAAGCTTTCTTT.

CDR3 in DNA: TGTGCCAGCAAGGGGGGTGATTCGGGGTATGGCTACACCTTC. Its translation is CASKGGDSGYGYTF. This rearrangement joins TRBV6-5 to TRBJ1-2; D perhaps matches TRBD1 (6 bases). V was cut by 7 bases and J by 5 bases, with 17 bases left in between. The CDR3 runs to 14 residues. The germline CDR1 and CDR2 sequences are MNHEY and SVGAGI.

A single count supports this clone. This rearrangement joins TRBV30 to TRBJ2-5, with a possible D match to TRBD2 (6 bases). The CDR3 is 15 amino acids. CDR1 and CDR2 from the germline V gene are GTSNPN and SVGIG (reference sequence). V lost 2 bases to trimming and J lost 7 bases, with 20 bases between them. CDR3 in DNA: TGTGCCTGGAGTCCACCCGGGACTGGCGGCGTGACCCAGTACTTC. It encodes CAWSPPGTGGVTQYF.

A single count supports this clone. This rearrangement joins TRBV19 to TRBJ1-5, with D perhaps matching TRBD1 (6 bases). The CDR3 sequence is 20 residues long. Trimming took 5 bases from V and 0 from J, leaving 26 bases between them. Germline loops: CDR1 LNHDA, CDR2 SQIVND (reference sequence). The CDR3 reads CASSLSVGQGQFVSNQPQHF. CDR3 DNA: TGTGCCAGTAGTCTTTCGGTAGGCCAGGGACAATTCGTTAGCAATCAGCCCCAGCATTTT.

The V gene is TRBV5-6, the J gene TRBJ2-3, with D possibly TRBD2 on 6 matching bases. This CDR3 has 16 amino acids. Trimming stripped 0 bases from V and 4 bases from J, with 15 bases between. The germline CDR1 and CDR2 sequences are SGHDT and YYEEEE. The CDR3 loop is CASSLGAIGGPDTQYF. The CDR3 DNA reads TGTGCCAGCAGCTTGGGGGCCATCGGGGGTCCAGATACGCAGTATTTT.

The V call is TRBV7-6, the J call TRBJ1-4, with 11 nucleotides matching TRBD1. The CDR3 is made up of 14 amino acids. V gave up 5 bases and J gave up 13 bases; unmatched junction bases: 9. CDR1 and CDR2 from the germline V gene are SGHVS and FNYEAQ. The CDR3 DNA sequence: TGTGCCAGCAGCCCTTCAGGGACAGGGGGTAGACTGTTTTTT. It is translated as CASSPSGTGGRLFF.

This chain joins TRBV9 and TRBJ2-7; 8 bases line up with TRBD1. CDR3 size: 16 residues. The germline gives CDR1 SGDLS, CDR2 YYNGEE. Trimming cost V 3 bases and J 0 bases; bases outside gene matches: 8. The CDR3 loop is CASSASQGVSSYEQYF. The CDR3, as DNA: TGTGCCAGCAGCGCCTCACAGGGGGTGAGCTCCTACGAGCAGTACTTC.

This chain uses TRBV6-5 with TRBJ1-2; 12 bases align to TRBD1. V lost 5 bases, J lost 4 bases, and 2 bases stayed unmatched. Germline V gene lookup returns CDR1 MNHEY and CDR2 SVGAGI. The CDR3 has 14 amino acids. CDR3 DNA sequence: TGTGCCAGCAGTGGGGACAGGGGGCCCTATGGCTACACCTTC. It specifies CASSGDRGPYGYTF.

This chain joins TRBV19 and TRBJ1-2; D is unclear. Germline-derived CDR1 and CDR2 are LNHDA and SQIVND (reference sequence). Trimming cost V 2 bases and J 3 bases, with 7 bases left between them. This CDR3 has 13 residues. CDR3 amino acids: CASSIRSDYGYTF. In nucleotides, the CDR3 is TGTGCCAGTAGTATAAGGTCGGACTATGGCTACACCTTC. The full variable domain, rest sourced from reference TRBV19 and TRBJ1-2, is DGGITQSPKYLFRKEGQNVTLSCEQNLNHDAMYWYRQDPGQGLRLIYYSQIVNDFQKGDIAEGYSVSREKKESFPLTVTSAQKNPTAFYLCASSIRSDYGYTFGSGTRLTVV.

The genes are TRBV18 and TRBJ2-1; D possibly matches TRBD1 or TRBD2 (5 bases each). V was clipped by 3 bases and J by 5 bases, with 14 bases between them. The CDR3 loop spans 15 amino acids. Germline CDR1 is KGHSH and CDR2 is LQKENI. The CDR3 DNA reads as TGTGCCAGCTCACCTCTCCTTGGGGGTAACAATGAGCAGTTCTTC. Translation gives CASSPLLGGNNEQFF.

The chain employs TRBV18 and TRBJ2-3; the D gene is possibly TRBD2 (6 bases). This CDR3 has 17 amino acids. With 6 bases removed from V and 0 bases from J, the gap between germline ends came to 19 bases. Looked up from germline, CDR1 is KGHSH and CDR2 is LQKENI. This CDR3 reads CASSSLKASASTDTQYF. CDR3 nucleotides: TGTGCCAGCTCGTCCCTAAAAGCTAGCGCCAGCACAGATACGCAGTATTTT.